These 3 T cell receptor beta chains were sequenced from one sample in a study of cytomegalovirus exposure and HLA in healthy donors. A multiplex PCR was run with 60 Vbeta primers and 13 Jbeta primers. Using immunoSEQ multiplex PCR, the repertoire was profiled, and TCRdb retains in-frame clones only, with some absent. The sample lists 100,000 to 150,000 clones, around four fifths seen once, with 11% in the top ten. The sample was PBMCs. The receptors were gathered from a man aged 25-40 years in good health and CMV-seropositive.

This clone appeared a few times. This sequence joins TRBV9 and TRBJ1-1; possible D gene TRBD1, 6 bases. The CDR3 extends over 13 amino acids. Germline assignment: CDR1 SGDLS and CDR2 YYNGEE. V was cut by 3 bases and J by 3 bases, with 9 bases left in between. The CDR3, as DNA: TGTGCCAGCAGCGGTAACAGGGACACTGAAGCTTTCTTT. It yields the protein CASSGNRDTEAFF.

The V call is TRBV4-3, the J call TRBJ1-2, with TRBD1 matching 7 bases. This CDR3 contains 15 residues. Germline V gives CDR1 LGHNA, CDR2 YSLEER. V lost 3 bases to trimming and J lost 4 bases; unmatched junction nucleotides: 8. CDR3 sequence reads: CASSQGRTGVYGYTF. Written as DNA, the CDR3 is TGCGCCAGCAGCCAGGGTCGGACAGGAGTCTATGGCTACACCTTC.

The rearrangement uses TRBV27 and TRBJ2-3, with TRBD2 as a possible D gene (6 bases). V was cut by 1 base and J by 6 bases, with 8 bases left in between. This CDR3 has 13 amino acids. Germline lookup yields CDR1 MNHEY and CDR2 SMNVEV (reference sequence). The DNA for the CDR3 is TGTGCCAGCAGTTTATGGGGGAGGGATACGCAGTATTTT. Translating gives CASSLWGRDTQYF.